A single sample is the source of the 9 T cell receptor beta chains below, sequenced in a study of T-cell memory formation after mild COVID-19. In TCRdb, the 5' RACE reads were re-called with MiXCR into one record per CDR3 protein. Among 400,000 to 450,000 distinct CDR3 sequences, approximately 18% were seen once, and the ten largest hold under 25%. Specimen: PBMCs or a T cell subset sorted from them (not recorded which). The receptors were sampled from a man younger than 30 who had mild COVID-19 (a few samples of this study predate the infection). Cell type and time point are not known.

This chain links TRBV7-3 with TRBJ1-6, with a tentative D call TRBD1 (6 bases). V lost 0 bases and J 5 bases, leaving 14 bases between the germline ends. The V gene's germline CDR1 is SGHTA and CDR2 FQGTGA. The CDR3 is 17 residues long. The CDR3 nucleotides read TGTGCCAGCAGCTTAACGGGTGCAGGGGAACATAATTCACCCCTCCACTTT. Its protein is CASSLTGAGEHNSPLHF. Variable domain in full (rest from reference TRBV7-3 and TRBJ1-6): GAGVSQTPSNKVTEKGKYVELRCDPISGHTALYWYRQSLGQGPEFLIYFQGTGAADDSGLPNDRFFAVRPEGSVSTLKIQRTERGDSAVYLCASSLTGAGEHNSPLHFGNGTRLTVT.

The V gene is TRBV5-1, the J gene TRBJ2-1; 7 bases line up with TRBD1. Germline V lookup: CDR1 SGHRS, CDR2 YFSETQ. The CDR3 has 16 residues. V lost 0 bases and J lost 3; bases outside the gene matches: 6. CDR3 DNA: TGCGCCAGCAGCTTGGTATCGGACAGGTACTACAATGAGCAGTTCTTC. Its translation is CASSLVSDRYYNEQFF.

The chain couples TRBV5-4 to TRBJ2-2; TRBD1 matches at 7 bases. The CDR3 contains 14 residues. The V and J ends lost 3 bases and 4 bases, in that order; junction bases with no gene match: 3. CDR1 and CDR2 (germline): SGHNT, YYREEE (reference sequence). The CDR3 DNA sequence: TGTGCCAGCAGCTGGGGACAGAGCACCGGGGAGCTGTTTTTT. Protein: CASSWGQSTGELFF.

The chain couples TRBV12-3 or TRBV12-4 to TRBJ1-1; 7 bases map to TRBD1. Unmatched junction bases numbered 9, after V lost 7 bases and J lost 4 bases. This CDR3 has 14 amino acids. The CDR3 region is CASNLRQGGTEAFF. In DNA form, the CDR3 reads TGTGCCAGCAATCTTCGACAGGGTGGCACTGAAGCTTTCTTT.

The table lists this clonotype with a few counts. The rearrangement links TRBV20-1 to TRBJ2-1; TRBD2 matches at 16 bases. V lost 6 bases to trimming and J lost 4 bases; unmatched junction nucleotides: 15. The CDR3 extends over 19 amino acids. The germline gives CDR1 DFQATT, CDR2 SNEGSKA (reference sequence). The CDR3 nucleotides are TGCAGTGCCCGGACCCTGGGACTAGCGGGGGGGCTACCTTACAATGAGCAGTTCTTC. Translated, it gives CSARTLGLAGGLPYNEQFF.

This clonotype was counted only a few times. The J gene is TRBJ2-1, the V gene TRBV4-1, with D unclear. This CDR3 has 12 amino acids. The V gene lost 4 bases and the J gene lost 12 bases, with 13 bases spanning the gap. Germline values: CDR1 MGHRA, CDR2 YSYEKL. CDR3 protein: CASSRDDMGQFF. The CDR3 bases are TGCGCCAGCAGCCGGGATGACATGGGGCAGTTCTTC.

V is TRBV5-4 and J is TRBJ2-1, with 8 bases aligning to TRBD1. Germline V CDR1 and CDR2: SGHNT, YYREEE (reference sequence). The CDR3 consists of 15 residues. J was trimmed by 4 bases and V by 4 bases; bases with no gene match: 7. The CDR3 bases are TGTGCCAGCAGCCCTAGGACAGGGTTGTACAATGAGCAGTTCTTC. Its protein is CASSPRTGLYNEQFF.

The rearrangement links TRBV6-5 to TRBJ2-1; 9 bases are a match to TRBD2. V lost 0 bases, J lost 6 bases, and 3 bases stayed unmatched. This CDR3 region has 15 residues. The germline V gene has CDR1 MNHEY and CDR2 SVGAGI. CDR3 nucleotides: TGTGCCAGCAGTTACTCGGATAGCGGGGGCAATGAGCAGTTCTTC. Its translation is CASSYSDSGGNEQFF.

The gene calls are TRBV7-2 and TRBJ2-2; perhaps TRBD1 as D (6 bases). The CDR3 loop spans 15 amino acids. In germline, CDR1 is SGHTA, CDR2 FQGNSA. Between the trimmed V and J ends, which lost 3 bases and 4 bases, there was a span of 12 bases. In DNA, the CDR3 is TGTGCCAGCAGCTTTTCAGGGGCAGGCACCGGGGAGCTGTTTTTT. Protein product: CASSFSGAGTGELFF.